The T cell receptor (beta chain) under discussion was sequenced for a study of OX40 agonist ivuxolimab in advanced cancers. Study-level information: The group had a mean age of roughly 65 years, ranged from roughly 23 to 85, and was roughly 80% male.

The CDR3 runs to 14 residues. V lost 4 bases, J lost 3 bases, and 0 bases stayed unmatched. Per germline, CDR1 LGHNA and CDR2 YSLEER. Assay: immunoSEQ multiplex PCR; the TCRdb copy retains only in-frame clones and omits some. This repertoire shows tens of thousands of clones, around 82% found once; its top ten account for around 5.1%. This TCR derives from an adult with an advanced solid tumor such as melanoma, head and neck, liver or kidney cancer. The material sequenced was CD4+ or CD8+ T cells sorted from blood, taken in a trial of the OX40 agonist ivuxolimab. This rearrangement joins TRBV4-3 to TRBJ2-1; 10 bases fit TRBD1. The CDR3 nucleotides read TGCGCCAGCAGCCGGGACAGGGGCTACAATGAGCAGTTCTTC. Its translation is CASSRDRGYNEQFF.